The clone carrying this TCR beta chain occurred once. These data originate in a study of blood T cell repertoires in COVID-19. Study at large: Italy, Spain and the United States were the sources of the convalescent and acute COVID-19 samples.

As originally analysed: Estimation of nucleated cell counts was performed using reference gene primer amplification. Clones were read by immunoSEQ multiplex PCR, and TCRdb kept only the in-frame ones, dropping some. V, J and clone size derive from that table, while D and trimming were established from the DNA sequence. The sample has about 170,000 clones; 85% to 90% are singletons. With 2 bases clipped from V and 4 bases from J, the junction kept 6 bases outside the gene matches. Germline V lookup: CDR1 MNHNS, CDR2 SASEGT. This CDR3 has 15 amino acids. The chain has TRBV6-1 and TRBJ2-3, with 7 bases that match TRBD2. The receptor was derived from a woman aged 80 or over with COVID-19, enrolled during active disease. The sample comprised peripheral blood. The CDR3 sequence: CASSESWGGADTQYF. CDR3 sequence (DNA): TGTGCCAGCAGTGAAAGTTGGGGGGGGGCAGATACGCAGTATTTT.